This TCR beta chain was identified during a study of OX40 agonist ivuxolimab in advanced cancers. Study-wide points: It was not determined which antigens were specifically recognized by the peripheral T cells that had undergone clonal expansion. There were, on average, more expanded clones in CD8+ T cells than in CD4+.

Remarks on this clone: The target antigen is unknown.

Generated by immunoSEQ multiplex PCR, the TCRdb table keeps only in-frame clones and is missing some. This sample has approximately 89,000 clones; about nine tenths occur once, and the top ten carry under 0.35%. This material consisted of CD4+ or CD8+ T cells sorted from blood, taken in a trial of the OX40 agonist ivuxolimab. This sequence was found in an adult with an advanced solid tumor such as melanoma, head and neck, liver or kidney cancer.

The chain's CDR3 is CASSLYGATGELFF. CDR3 nucleotide sequence: TGTGCCAGCAGCTTATACGGGGCGACCGGGGAGCTGTTTTTT. The chain joins TRBV7-9 to TRBJ2-2; perhaps D is TRBD1 or TRBD2 (5 bases each). The CDR3 spans 14 residues. CDR1 is SEHNR, CDR2 FQNEAQ, per germline (reference sequence). V was shortened by 2 bases and J by 5 bases, with 9 bases between the two germline ends.